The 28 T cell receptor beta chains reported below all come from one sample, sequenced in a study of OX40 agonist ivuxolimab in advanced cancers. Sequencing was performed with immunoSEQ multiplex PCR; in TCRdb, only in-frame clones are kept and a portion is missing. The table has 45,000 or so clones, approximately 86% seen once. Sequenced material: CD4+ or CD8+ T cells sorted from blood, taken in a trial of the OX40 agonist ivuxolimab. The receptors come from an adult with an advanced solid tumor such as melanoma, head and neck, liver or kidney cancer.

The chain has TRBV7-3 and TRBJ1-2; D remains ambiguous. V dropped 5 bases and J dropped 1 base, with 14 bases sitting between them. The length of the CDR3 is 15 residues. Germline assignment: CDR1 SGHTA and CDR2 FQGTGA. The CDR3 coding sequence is TGTGCCAGCAGCCCCCACCCCACAAGTAACTATGGCTACACCTTC. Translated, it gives CASSPHPTSNYGYTF.

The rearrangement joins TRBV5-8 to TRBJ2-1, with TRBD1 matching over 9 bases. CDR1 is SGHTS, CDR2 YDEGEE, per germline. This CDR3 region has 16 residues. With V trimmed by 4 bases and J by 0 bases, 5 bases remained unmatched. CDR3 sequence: CASSMTGGFSYNEQFF. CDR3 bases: TGTGCCAGCAGCATGACAGGGGGTTTCTCCTACAATGAGCAGTTCTTC.

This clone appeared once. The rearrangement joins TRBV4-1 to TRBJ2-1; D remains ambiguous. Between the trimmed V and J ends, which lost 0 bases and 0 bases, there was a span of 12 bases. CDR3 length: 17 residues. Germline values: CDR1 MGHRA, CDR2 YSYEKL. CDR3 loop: CASSQDPAPSSYNEQFF. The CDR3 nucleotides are TGCGCCAGCAGCCAAGATCCAGCACCGAGCTCCTACAATGAGCAGTTCTTC.

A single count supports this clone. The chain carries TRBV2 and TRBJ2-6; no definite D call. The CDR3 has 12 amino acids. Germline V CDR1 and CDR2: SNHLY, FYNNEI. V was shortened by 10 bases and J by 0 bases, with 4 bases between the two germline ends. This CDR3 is CATSSGANVLTF. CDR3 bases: TGTGCCACCAGCTCTGGGGCCAACGTCCTGACTTTC. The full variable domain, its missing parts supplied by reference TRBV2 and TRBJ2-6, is EPEVTQTPSHQVTQMGQEVILRCVPISNHLYFYWYRQILGQKVEFLVSFYNNEISEKSEIFDDQFSVERPDGSNFTLKIRSTKLEDSAMYFCATSSGANVLTFGAGSRLTVL.

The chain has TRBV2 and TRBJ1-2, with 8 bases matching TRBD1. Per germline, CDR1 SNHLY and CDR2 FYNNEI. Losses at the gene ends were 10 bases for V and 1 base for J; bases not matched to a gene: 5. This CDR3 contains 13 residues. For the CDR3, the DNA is TGTGCCACCCACAGGGGGAGTAACTATGGCTACACCTTC. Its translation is CATHRGSNYGYTF.

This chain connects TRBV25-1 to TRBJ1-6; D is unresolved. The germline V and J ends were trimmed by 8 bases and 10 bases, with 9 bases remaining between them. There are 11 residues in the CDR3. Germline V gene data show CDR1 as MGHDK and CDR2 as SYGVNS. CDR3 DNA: TGTGCCAGCGGGTACCTATCACCCCTCCACTTT. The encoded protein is CASGYLSPLHF.

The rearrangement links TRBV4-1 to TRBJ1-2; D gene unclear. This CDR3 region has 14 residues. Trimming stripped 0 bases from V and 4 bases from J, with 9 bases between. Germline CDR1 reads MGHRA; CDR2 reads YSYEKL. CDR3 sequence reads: CASSQEAGSYGYTF. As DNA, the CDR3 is TGCGCCAGCAGCCAAGAAGCGGGAAGCTATGGCTACACCTTC.

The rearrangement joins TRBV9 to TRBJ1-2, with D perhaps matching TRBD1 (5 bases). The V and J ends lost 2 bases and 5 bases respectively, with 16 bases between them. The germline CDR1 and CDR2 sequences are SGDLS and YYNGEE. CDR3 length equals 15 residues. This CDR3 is CASSVQEGFGYGYTF. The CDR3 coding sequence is TGTGCCAGCAGCGTTCAGGAGGGGTTTGGGTATGGCTACACCTTC.

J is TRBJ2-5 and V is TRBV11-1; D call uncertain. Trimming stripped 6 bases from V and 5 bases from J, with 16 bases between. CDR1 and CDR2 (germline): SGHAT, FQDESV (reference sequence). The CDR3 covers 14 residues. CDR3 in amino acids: CASSTFRATETQYF. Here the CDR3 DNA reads TGTGCCAGCAGTACATTCCGGGCCACGGAGACCCAGTACTTC. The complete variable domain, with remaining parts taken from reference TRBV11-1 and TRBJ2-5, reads EAEVAQSPRYKITEKSQAVAFWCDPISGHATLYWYRQILGQGPELLVQFQDESVVDDSQLPKDRFSAERLKGVDSTLKIQPAELGDSAMYLCASSTFRATETQYFGPGTRLLVL.

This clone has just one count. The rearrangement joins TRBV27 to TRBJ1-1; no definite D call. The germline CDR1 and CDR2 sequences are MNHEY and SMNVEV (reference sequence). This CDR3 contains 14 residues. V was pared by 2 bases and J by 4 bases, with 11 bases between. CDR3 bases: TGTGCCAGCAGTTTAGCCCGGGGTTCCACTGAAGCTTTCTTT. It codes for CASSLARGSTEAFF.

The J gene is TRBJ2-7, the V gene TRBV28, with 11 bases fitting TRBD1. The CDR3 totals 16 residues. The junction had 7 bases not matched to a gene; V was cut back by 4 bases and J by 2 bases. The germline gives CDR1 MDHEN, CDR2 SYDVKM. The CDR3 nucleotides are TGTGCCAGCAGTTCCGGGACAGGGGGGGACCCCTACGAGCAGTACTTC. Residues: CASSSGTGGDPYEQYF.

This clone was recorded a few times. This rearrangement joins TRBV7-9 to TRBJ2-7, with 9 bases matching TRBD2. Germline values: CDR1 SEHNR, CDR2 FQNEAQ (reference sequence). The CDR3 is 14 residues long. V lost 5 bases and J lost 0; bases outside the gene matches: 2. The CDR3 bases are TGTGCCAGCAGCGGGACTAGCATCTCCTACGAGCAGTACTTC. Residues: CASSGTSISYEQYF.

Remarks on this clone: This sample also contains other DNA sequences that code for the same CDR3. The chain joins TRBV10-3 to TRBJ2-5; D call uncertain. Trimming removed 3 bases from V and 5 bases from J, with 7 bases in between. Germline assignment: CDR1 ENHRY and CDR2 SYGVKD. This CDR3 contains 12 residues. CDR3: CAISDSWETQYF. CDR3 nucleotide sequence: TGTGCCATCAGTGACTCGTGGGAGACCCAGTACTTC.

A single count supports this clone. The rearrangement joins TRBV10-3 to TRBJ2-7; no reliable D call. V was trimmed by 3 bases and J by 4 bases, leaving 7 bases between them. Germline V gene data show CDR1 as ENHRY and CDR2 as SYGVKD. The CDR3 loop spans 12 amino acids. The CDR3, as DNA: TGTGCCATCAGTGAAAAGGGTTACGAGCAGTACTTC. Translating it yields CAISEKGYEQYF.

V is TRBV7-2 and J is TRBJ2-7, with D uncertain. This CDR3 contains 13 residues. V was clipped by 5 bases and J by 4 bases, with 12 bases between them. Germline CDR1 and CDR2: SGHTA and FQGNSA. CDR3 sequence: CASSPRTGYEQYF. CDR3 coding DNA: TGTGCCAGCAGCCCCCGGACGGGTTACGAGCAGTACTTC.

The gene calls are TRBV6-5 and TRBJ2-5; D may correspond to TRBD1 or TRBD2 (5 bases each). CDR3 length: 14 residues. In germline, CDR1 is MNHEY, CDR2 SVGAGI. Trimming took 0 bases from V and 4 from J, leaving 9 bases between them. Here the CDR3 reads CASSYSFGGETQYF. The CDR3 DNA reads TGTGCCAGCAGTTACTCTTTTGGGGGAGAGACCCAGTACTTC.

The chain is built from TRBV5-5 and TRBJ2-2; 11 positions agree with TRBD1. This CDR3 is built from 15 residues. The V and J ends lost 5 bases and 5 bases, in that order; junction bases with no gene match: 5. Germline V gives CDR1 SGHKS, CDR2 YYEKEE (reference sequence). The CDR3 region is CASRTGTGGTGELFF. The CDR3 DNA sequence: TGTGCCAGCAGAACCGGGACAGGGGGAACCGGGGAGCTGTTTTTT.

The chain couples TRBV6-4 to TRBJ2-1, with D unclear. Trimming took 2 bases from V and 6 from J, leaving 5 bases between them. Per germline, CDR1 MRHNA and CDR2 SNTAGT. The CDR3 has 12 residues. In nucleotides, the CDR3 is TGTGCCAGCAGTGACGACGGCAATGAGCAGTTCTTC. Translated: CASSDDGNEQFF.

CDR3 sequence: CASSLTPKLSYEQYF. CDR3 coding DNA: TGTGCCAGCAGCTTAACCCCCAAGCTCTCCTACGAGCAGTACTTC. V and J are TRBV7-8 and TRBJ2-7, with no clear D. The germline V and J ends were trimmed by 2 bases and 0 bases, with 11 bases remaining between them. Germline CDR1 is SGHVS and CDR2 is FQNEAQ. CDR3 length: 15 amino acids.

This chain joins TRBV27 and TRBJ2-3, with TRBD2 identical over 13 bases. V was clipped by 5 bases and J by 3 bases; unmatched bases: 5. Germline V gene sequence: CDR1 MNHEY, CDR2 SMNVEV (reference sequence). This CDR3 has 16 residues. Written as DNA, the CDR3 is TGTGCCAGCAGTCAACTAGCGGGAGGGGTGACAGATACGCAGTATTTT. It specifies CASSQLAGGVTDTQYF.

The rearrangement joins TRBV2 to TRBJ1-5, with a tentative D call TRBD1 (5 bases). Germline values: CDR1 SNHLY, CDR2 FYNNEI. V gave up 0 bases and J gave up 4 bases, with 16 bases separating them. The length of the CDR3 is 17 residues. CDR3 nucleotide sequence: TGTGCCAGCAGTGAAGCGGGGGGGTTACGGGGTAATCAGCCCCAGCATTTT. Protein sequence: CASSEAGGLRGNQPQHF.

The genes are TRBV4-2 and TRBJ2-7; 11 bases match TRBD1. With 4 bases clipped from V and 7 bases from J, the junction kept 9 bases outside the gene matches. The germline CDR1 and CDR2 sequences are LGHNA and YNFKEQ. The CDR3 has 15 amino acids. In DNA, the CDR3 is TGTGCCAGCAGCCGAGGACAGGGGGCTGAAGGGGAGCAGTACTTC. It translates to CASSRGQGAEGEQYF.

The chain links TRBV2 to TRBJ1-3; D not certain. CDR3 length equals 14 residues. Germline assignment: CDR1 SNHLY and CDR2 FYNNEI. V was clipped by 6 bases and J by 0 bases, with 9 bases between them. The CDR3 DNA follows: TGTGCCAGCAGAGGGCGGCCCTCTGGAAACACCATATATTTT. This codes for CASRGRPSGNTIYF. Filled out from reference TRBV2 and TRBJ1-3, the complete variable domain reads EPEVTQTPSHQVTQMGQEVILRCVPISNHLYFYWYRQILGQKVEFLVSFYNNEISEKSEIFDDQFSVERPDGSNFTLKIRSTKLEDSAMYFCASRGRPSGNTIYFGEGSWLTVV.

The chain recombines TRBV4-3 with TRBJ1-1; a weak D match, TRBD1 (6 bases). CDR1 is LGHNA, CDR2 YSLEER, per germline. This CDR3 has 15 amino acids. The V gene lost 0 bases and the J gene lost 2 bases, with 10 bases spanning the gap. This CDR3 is CASSQERGFNTEAFF. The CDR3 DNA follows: TGCGCCAGCAGCCAAGAAAGGGGGTTTAACACTGAAGCTTTCTTT.

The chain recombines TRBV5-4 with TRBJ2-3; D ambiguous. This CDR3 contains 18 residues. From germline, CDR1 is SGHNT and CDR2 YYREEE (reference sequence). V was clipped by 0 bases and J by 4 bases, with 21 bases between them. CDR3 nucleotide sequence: TGTGCCAGCAGCTTGGCCAGGCTTGGGGTCCCGAATGCAGATACGCAGTATTTT. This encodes CASSLARLGVPNADTQYF.

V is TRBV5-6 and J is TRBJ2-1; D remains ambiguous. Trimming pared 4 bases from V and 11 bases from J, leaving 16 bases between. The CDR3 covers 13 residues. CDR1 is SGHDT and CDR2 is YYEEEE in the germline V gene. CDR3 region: CASSHRPAAKQFF. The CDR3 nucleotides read TGTGCCAGCAGCCACAGACCCGCAGCTAAGCAGTTCTTC.

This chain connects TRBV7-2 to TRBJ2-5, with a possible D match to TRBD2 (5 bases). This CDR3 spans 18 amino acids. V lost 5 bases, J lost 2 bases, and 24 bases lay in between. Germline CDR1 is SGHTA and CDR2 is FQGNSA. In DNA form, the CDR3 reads TGTGCCAGCAGCCCCCACAACCTATTTTGGACTTCTCAAGAGACCCAGTACTTC. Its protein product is CASSPHNLFWTSQETQYF.

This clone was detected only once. DNA for the CDR3: TGTGCCAGCAGCCCGGGGCTAGCGGGTACCGGGGAGCTGTTTTTT. It yields the protein CASSPGLAGTGELFF. The chain links TRBV7-8 to TRBJ2-2; 8 positions match TRBD2. Looked up from germline, CDR1 is SGHVS and CDR2 is FQNEAQ. The junction had 7 bases not matched to a gene; V was cut back by 5 bases and J by 5 bases. The CDR3 totals 15 residues.